The rows below give T cell receptor beta chains drawn from one sample of a study of T cells in Graves' hyperthyroidism and ophthalmopathy. TCRdb reprocessed the multiplex PCR reads via MiXCR and lists one record per CDR3 protein. The repertoire holds a few hundred thousand distinct CDR3 sequences, around a sixth seen once, with roughly two fifths in the top ten. Input material: blood. The receptor set was obtained from a man aged 18 to 29 with Graves' ophthalmopathy. Each CDR3 is given with its conserved first and last residue. D genes are given only for firm matches. A row's size may be missing; if present it is once, few, many or a size class.

D	V	size	J	CDR3	DNA
NA	TRBV7-9	few	TRBJ2-1	CASSPGFTSYNEQFF	TGCGCCAGCAGCCCAGGGTTCACCTCCTACAATGAGCAGTTCTTC
NA	TRBV12-3/TRBV12-4	NA	TRBJ2-7	CASTAGAEQYF	TGTGCCAGCACCGCGGGTGCCGAGCAGTACTTC
TRBD2	TRBV6-2/TRBV6-3	many	TRBJ2-1	CASSPTSGGVILQQFF	TGTGCCAGCAGTCCGACTAGCGGGGGAGTTATTTTGCAGCAGTTCTTC
TRBD1	TRBV7-3	many	TRBJ1-1	CASSLQPGGGGNTEAFF	TGTGCCAGCAGCTTACAGCCAGGGGGCGGTGGGAACACTGAAGCTTTCTTT
NA	TRBV7-9	NA	TRBJ1-2	CASSSGVPNYGYTF	TGTGCCAGCAGCTCAGGGGTGCCTAACTATGGCTACACCTTC
NA	TRBV2	many	TRBJ2-5	CASSEGVRQETQYF	TGTGCCAGCAGTGAAGGGGTCAGACAAGAGACCCAGTACTTC
TRBD1	TRBV7-9	NA	TRBJ1-6	CASSHQDRGNSPLHF	TGTGCCAGCAGCCACCAGGACAGGGGTAATTCACCCCTCCACTTT
NA	TRBV7-8	many	TRBJ1-1	CASSPLPQTVNTEAFF	TGTGCCAGCAGCCCCCTACCCCAGACAGTGAACACTGAAGCTTTCTTT
NA	TRBV6-1	many	TRBJ2-7	CASSSSSPGTPSYEQYF	TGTGCCAGCAGTTCATCATCTCCAGGGACTCCCTCCTACGAGCAGTACTTC
TRBD1	TRBV6-1	many	TRBJ2-7	CASNRPGQGSYEQYF	TGTGCCAGCAATCGCCCGGGACAGGGATCCTACGAGCAGTACTTC
TRBD1	TRBV27	many	TRBJ1-6	CASSYTGTGGGSPLHF	TGTGCCAGCAGTTACACCGGGACAGGGGGCGGATCACCCCTCCACTTT
NA	TRBV14	NA	TRBJ1-1	CASSQDWDKAFF	TGTGCCAGCAGCCAAGATTGGGATAAAGCTTTCTTT
NA	TRBV3-1	few	TRBJ1-6	CASSHRGRSSYNSPLHF	TGTGCCAGCAGCCACCGGGGGCGAAGCTCCTATAATTCACCCCTCCACTTT
TRBD1	TRBV2	NA	TRBJ2-7	CASRDGRQGRYGEQYF	TGTGCCAGCAGAGATGGTCGACAGGGAAGATACGGCGAGCAGTACTTC
TRBD1	TRBV7-9	NA	TRBJ1-1	CASSPVGTGETEAFF	TGTGCCAGCAGCCCTGTTGGGACAGGGGAAACTGAAGCTTTCTTT
TRBD2	TRBV11-3	many	TRBJ2-2	CASSSGLAGVTGELFF	TGTGCCAGCAGCTCCGGGCTAGCGGGGGTCACCGGGGAGCTGTTTTTT
NA	TRBV29-1	NA	TRBJ2-5	CSVVRGQGRGGAYF	TGCAGCGTTGTGAGGGGACAGGGACGGGGGGGCGCGTACTTC